This TCR beta chain originates from a study of T cells in Graves' hyperthyroidism and ophthalmopathy. This clonotype was detected only a few times. The source material, RNA transcripts, was used to amplify TCR beta CDR3 regions. During a first-round RT-PCR of the TCR CDR3, the HTBI primer set was used. TCRdb re-called the multiplex PCR reads through MiXCR, storing one row per CDR3 protein. The data contain some 440,000 distinct CDR3 sequences, roughly 14% of them singletons. For the diagnoses, clinical symptoms, serum thyroxine and TRAb, thyroid ultrasound and orbital computed tomography were used. V shed 2 bases and J shed 2 bases, with 13 bases lying between them. This CDR3 is 15 amino acids long. The germline V gene has CDR1 MNHEY and CDR2 SVGAGI.

What was sequenced was blood. The chain employs TRBV6-5 and TRBJ2-7; D possibly corresponds to TRBD1 (5 bases). The clonotype comes from a woman aged 18-35 years with Graves' hyperthyroidism. This CDR3 reads CASSYGLGRAYEQYF. The CDR3 bases are TGTGCCAGCAGTTACGGGTTGGGCAGGGCCTACGAGCAGTACTTC.